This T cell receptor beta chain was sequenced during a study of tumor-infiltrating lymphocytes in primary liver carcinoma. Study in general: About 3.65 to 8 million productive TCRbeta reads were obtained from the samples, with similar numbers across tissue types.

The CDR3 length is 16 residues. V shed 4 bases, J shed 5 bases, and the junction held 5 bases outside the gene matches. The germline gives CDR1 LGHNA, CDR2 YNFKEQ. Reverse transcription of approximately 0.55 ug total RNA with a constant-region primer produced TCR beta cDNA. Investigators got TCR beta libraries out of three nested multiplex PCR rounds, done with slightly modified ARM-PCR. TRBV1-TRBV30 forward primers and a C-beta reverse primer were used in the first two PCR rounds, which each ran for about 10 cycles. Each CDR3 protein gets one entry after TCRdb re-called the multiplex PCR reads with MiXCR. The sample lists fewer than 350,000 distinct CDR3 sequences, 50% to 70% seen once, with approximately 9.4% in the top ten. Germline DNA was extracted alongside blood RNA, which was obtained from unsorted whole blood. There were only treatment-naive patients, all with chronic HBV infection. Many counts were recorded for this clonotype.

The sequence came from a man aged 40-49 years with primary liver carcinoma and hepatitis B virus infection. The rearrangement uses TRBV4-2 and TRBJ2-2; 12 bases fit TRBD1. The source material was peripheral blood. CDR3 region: CASSRGQGARTGELFF. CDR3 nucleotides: TGTGCCAGCAGCCGGGGACAGGGGGCTCGGACCGGGGAGCTGTTTTTT.